This TCR beta chain was retrieved from a study of identical twins. Study outcomes and limitations: Abundant cord blood beta clonotypes carried fewer insertions; memory repertoires showed none.

This clonotype was recorded many times. Its target is not known. A universal primer site was added by template switching, and unique molecular identifiers were carried by the cDNA. TCRdb re-analysed the 5' RACE reads in MiXCR, keeping a single row per CDR3 protein. The sample consists of about 530,000 distinct CDR3 sequences, over 12% of them appearing once. Trimming cost V 4 bases and J 1 base, with 12 bases left between them. Germline-derived CDR1 and CDR2 are SGDLS and YYNGEE. This CDR3 spans 15 amino acids. Every one of the donors was a healthy Caucasian. These data also featured in a second study, about yellow fever vaccine responses in identical twins.

This clonotype originated in a woman between 18 and 30 years old in good health. The rearrangement joins TRBV9 to TRBJ2-4; D remains ambiguous. Sequencing input: CD4+ T cells sorted from blood. In nucleotides, the CDR3 is TGTGCCAGCAGCTACGGGCCTCAGGCCAAAAACATTCAGTACTTC. This translates into CASSYGPQAKNIQYF.